These 15 T cell receptor beta chains originate from one sample sequenced in a study of blood T cells in healthy people across ages (dated by TCRdb to between 2015 and 2016). The protocol used for the library was 5' RACE. The sample was run on an Illumina HiSeq 2500. A second roughly 6 to 12 cycle PCR used a sample-barcoded 5' primer and a J-beta primer mix. TCRdb applied fastp at Q25 and MiXCR to the public reads, then kept only in-frame beta chains. Each entry merges the rows of one CDR3 protein and shows their most common DNA and genes. This sample holds roughly 830,000 distinct CDR3 sequences; 55% to 65% were observed only once. 25% to 30% of the sample goes to the ten largest clones. The sample was blood. Receptors were obtained from a man aged 25 to 45 in good health.

This clonotype occurred once. The junction departs from germline at one end; a sequencing error may be responsible. V and J are TRBV18 and TRBJ2-6; possibly TRBD2 for D (6 bases). CDR3 size: 17 residues. The germline gives CDR1 KGHSH, CDR2 LQKENI. The CDR3 reads CASSSTGGRGGANVLTF. The CDR3 bases are TGTGCCAGCTCCTCTACAGGAGGGCGCGGTGGGGCCAACGTCCTAACTTTC.

The chain is built from TRBV5-5 and TRBJ2-7; D gene unclear. CDR1 is SGHKS and CDR2 is YYEKEE in the germline V gene (reference sequence). CDR3 length equals 12 residues. Trimming left V 5 bases short and J 6 bases short, with 12 bases between. Here the CDR3 DNA reads TGTGCCAGCAGAAGGAGCGTCTTCGAGCAGTACTTC. As protein: CASRRSVFEQYF.

The chain combines TRBV6-5 with TRBJ2-7, with D maybe TRBD2 (6 bases). Trimming removed 3 bases from V and 5 bases from J, with 11 bases in between. There are 13 residues in the CDR3. Germline CDR1 MNHEY, CDR2 SVGAGI. CDR3 bases: TGTGCCAGCAGTTATGCGGGGTTGCACGAGCAGTACTTC. Its translation is CASSYAGLHEQYF.

The chain couples TRBV9 to TRBJ2-1, with D unresolved. Per germline, CDR1 SGDLS and CDR2 YYNGEE. V was pared by 0 bases and J by 3 bases, with 10 bases between. The CDR3 contains 15 residues. This chain's CDR3 is CASSVAVSFYNEQFF. The DNA of the CDR3 is TGTGCCAGCAGCGTAGCTGTGTCTTTCTACAATGAGCAGTTCTTC.

This chain uses TRBV2 with TRBJ2-5, with D unresolved. The tail of the sequence fits TRBJ2-7 better, so the J call may be wrong. Germline CDR1 SNHLY, CDR2 FYNNEI. The CDR3 runs to 11 residues. CDR3 nucleotides: TGTGCCAGCACTCCGGGTGTCGAGCAGTACTTC. Protein product: CASTPGVEQYF.

The rearrangement uses TRBV20-1 and TRBJ2-5; D assignment may be TRBD1 or TRBD2 (5 bases each). The J call may be wrong; the DNA end is better matched by TRBJ2-7. Germline V gene data show CDR1 as DFQATT and CDR2 as SNEGSKA (reference sequence). The CDR3 has 13 residues. For the CDR3, the DNA is TGCAGTGTAACGAGGGGTGTTAATTACGAGCAGTACTTC. Protein: CSVTRGVNYEQYF.

This chain joins TRBV28 and TRBJ2-7; D remains unclear. Trimming shortened V by 2 bases and J by 1 base, and 12 bases separated the two germline ends. Per germline, CDR1 MDHEN and CDR2 SYDVKM. CDR3 length equals 15 residues. DNA for the CDR3: TGTGCCAGCAGTTTACCAACGATCCCATCCTACGAGCAGTACTTC. It encodes CASSLPTIPSYEQYF.

The V call is TRBV5-1, the J call TRBJ2-3; D perhaps matches TRBD2 (6 bases). V was clipped by 4 bases and J by 3 bases, with 15 bases between them. The CDR3 has 15 residues. Looked up from germline, CDR1 is SGHRS and CDR2 is YFSETQ. The CDR3 region is CASSQTRGITDTQYF. DNA for the CDR3: TGCGCCAGCAGCCAGACACGGGGGATAACAGATACGCAGTATTTT.

This chain joins TRBV20-1 and TRBJ2-7; the match to TRBD1 covers 7 bases. V lost 0 bases, J lost 2 bases, and 7 bases stayed unmatched. The CDR3 extends over 15 amino acids. Per germline, CDR1 DFQATT and CDR2 SNEGSKA (reference sequence). The CDR3 coding sequence is TGCAGTGCTAGAGATCAACAGGGGCCGACCTACGAGCAGTACTTC. Its protein product is CSARDQQGPTYEQYF.

This sequence joins TRBV29-1 and TRBJ1-6; D not resolved. This CDR3 has 13 amino acids. Germline V gene data show CDR1 as SQVTM and CDR2 as ANQGSEA. Deletions cut 1 base from V and 9 bases from J, with 10 bases between. The CDR3 DNA reads as TGCAGCGTTGAAGGTGATCCGGGTTCACCCCTCCACTTT. This sequence encodes CSVEGDPGSPLHF.

The J gene is TRBJ1-1, the V gene TRBV7-9, with D possibly TRBD1 on 5 matching bases. CDR3 length equals 13 residues. Trimming removed 6 bases at V and 3 bases at J, with 11 bases between. CDR1 is SEHNR and CDR2 is FQNEAQ in the germline V gene (reference sequence). For the CDR3, the DNA is TGTGCCAGCAGGCGCACGGGGGACACTGAAGCTTTCTTT. Its translation: CASRRTGDTEAFF. Full variable domain (outside the CDR3, taken from reference TRBV7-9 and TRBJ1-1): DTGVSQNPRHKITKRGQNVTFRCDPISEHNRLYWYRQTLGQGPEFLTYFQNEAQLEKSRLLSDRFSAERPKGSFSTLEIQRTEQGDSAMYLCASRRTGDTEAFFGQGTRLTVV.

This clonotype was recorded a few times. V and J are TRBV6-2 or TRBV6-3 and TRBJ2-7; 9 bases map to TRBD2. The germline V gene has CDR1 MNHEY and CDR2 SVGEGT. J was trimmed by 3 bases and V by 4 bases; bases with no gene match: 4. The CDR3 runs 14 residues. The CDR3: CASSLAGAIYEQYF. The CDR3 nucleotides are TGTGCCAGCAGTTTAGCGGGGGCAATCTACGAGCAGTACTTC.

The gene calls are TRBV5-1 and TRBJ2-7; possibly TRBD2 for D (5 bases). The CDR3 has 14 residues. V gave up 0 bases and J gave up 2 bases, with 9 bases separating them. Germline CDR1 reads SGHRS; CDR2 reads YFSETQ. The DNA of the CDR3 is TGCGCCAGCAGCTTGGGTCGGAGGCCCTACGAGCAGTACTTC. This codes for CASSLGRRPYEQYF.

This clonotype was detected many times. The J gene is TRBJ2-7, the V gene TRBV7-6; D unresolved. CDR1 and CDR2 from the germline V gene are SGHVS and FNYEAQ. V lost 1 base and J lost 4, with 14 bases in between. The length of the CDR3 is 15 residues. This CDR3 reads CASSLESSPSYEQYF. Written as DNA, the CDR3 is TGTGCCAGCAGCTTAGAATCCTCCCCGTCGTACGAGCAGTACTTC.

V gene TRBV7-2 combines with J gene TRBJ2-5; D may be TRBD2 (7 bases). This CDR3 is 18 amino acids long. Trimming removed 2 bases at V and 1 base at J, with 20 bases between. Germline CDR1 is SGHTA and CDR2 is FQGNSA. The CDR3 sequence: CASSLMSGAGALQETQYF. CDR3 in DNA: TGTGCCAGCAGCTTAATGTCGGGGGCGGGGGCCCTCCAAGAGACCCAGTACTTC.